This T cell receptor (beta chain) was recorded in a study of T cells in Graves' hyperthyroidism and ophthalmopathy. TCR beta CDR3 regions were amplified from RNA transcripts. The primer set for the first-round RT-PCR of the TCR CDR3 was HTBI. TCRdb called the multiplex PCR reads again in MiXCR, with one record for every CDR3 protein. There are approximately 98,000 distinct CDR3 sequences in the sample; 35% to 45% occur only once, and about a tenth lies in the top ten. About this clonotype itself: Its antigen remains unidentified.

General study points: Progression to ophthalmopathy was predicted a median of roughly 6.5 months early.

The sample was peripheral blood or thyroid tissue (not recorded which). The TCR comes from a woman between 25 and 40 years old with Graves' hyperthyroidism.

CDR3 coding DNA: TGCAGTGCTAGAGGGACTAGCGGGGGGGACCAAGAGACCCAGTACTTC. Amino acid sequence: CSARGTSGGDQETQYF. The rearrangement joins TRBV20-1 to TRBJ2-5; 15 bases line up with TRBD2. V was pared by 1 base and J by 0 bases, with 0 bases of the junction left unmatched. Per germline, CDR1 DFQATT and CDR2 SNEGSKA (reference sequence). The CDR3 is 16 residues long.